This T cell receptor beta chain was sequenced during a study of cytomegalovirus exposure and HLA in healthy donors. Broader study findings: An ancestry cluster, one associated with Asian ancestry, reportedly showed fewer N-insertions than the roughly 670-donor mean in a later analysis. Indistinguishability led to the exclusion of some V segments, TRBV6-2 and TRBV6-3 included. Specific recognition of CMV antigens was confirmed in vitro for three chains (all CMV-associated).

Concerning this clone itself: Its target is unknown.

V lost 1 base and J lost 4; bases outside the gene matches: 14. Germline assignment: CDR1 SGHRS and CDR2 YFSETQ. The CDR3 runs 17 residues. Vbeta (60) and Jbeta (13) primers were used in the PCR. Data came from immunoSEQ multiplex PCR; TCRdb stores just in-frame clones and leaves some out. Seen here are under 200,000 clones, 70% to 90% observed once, and the top ten hold 7%. Sequenced: PBMCs. This receptor was taken from a woman aged 25 to 39 in good health and CMV-seropositive. The chain couples TRBV5-1 to TRBJ2-7; 7 nucleotides agree with TRBD2. The CDR3 coding sequence is TGCGCCAGCAGCTTGCAAAGCGGGACTCTGCTAACGTACGAGCAGTACTTC. Its translation is CASSLQSGTLLTYEQYF.